Each of the 27 T cell receptor beta chains below was sequenced from the same sample in a study of tumor-infiltrating lymphocytes in primary liver carcinoma. Joint extraction of RNA and DNA used about 17-33 mg of bulk tissue that was unsorted. With a constant-region primer, TCR beta cDNA was made from 450 to 500 ng of total RNA. For TCR beta, libraries were produced by three nested multiplex PCR rounds using slightly modified ARM-PCR. TRBV1-TRBV30 forward primers paired with a C-beta reverse primer were used in the first two PCR rounds, which ran roughly 9 cycles each. TCRdb re-analysed the multiplex PCR reads in MiXCR, keeping a single row per CDR3 protein. This sample has 100,000 to 150,000 distinct CDR3 sequences, with 55% to 75% found just once. Sequenced material: liver tumor tissue from sampling region 3. The subset: tumor region T3, left-lateral pole. The receptors were sampled from a woman aged 55-70 years with primary liver carcinoma and hepatitis B virus infection.

This clonotype was picked up a small number of times. V usage is TRBV15 and J usage is TRBJ2-1; D not resolved. Germline CDR1 and CDR2: LNHNV and YYDKDF (reference sequence). The CDR3 is 13 residues long. V was trimmed by 1 base and J by 10 bases, leaving 11 bases between them. The CDR3 DNA is TGTGCCACCAGCAGAGGAGGCCTGAAGGAGCAGTTCTTC. Translated: CATSRGGLKEQFF.

This clonotype was recorded a few times. It may be a read error: a sequence one base away is much more abundant. The chain carries TRBV12-3 or TRBV12-4 and TRBJ1-2; TRBD1 is a possible D gene (6 bases). The CDR3 is 14 residues long. This CDR3 is CTSSSYRDGYGYTF. As DNA, the CDR3 is TGTACCAGCAGTTCATACAGGGACGGGTATGGCTACACCTTC.

As for this clonotype: This could be a read error, since a much larger clone is one nucleotide away. This CDR3 fails to terminate in the conserved phenylalanine or tryptophan, so it likely reflects a read error. CDR3 residues: CSAQGAVTEAFS. CDR3 in DNA: TGCAGCGCCCAGGGGGCGGTGACTGAAGCTTTCTCT. V gene TRBV29-1 combines with J gene TRBJ1-1, with 8 bases matching TRBD1. Germline V CDR1 and CDR2: SQVTM, ANQGSEA. Trimming removed 7 bases from V and 5 bases from J; junction bases left unmatched: 6. This CDR3 is built from 12 residues.

In regard to this clonotype: This clone may be a read error of a much larger clone one base away. This chain uses TRBV6-6 with TRBJ1-4; the match to TRBD1 covers 8 bases. J lost 7 bases, V lost 6 bases, and 7 bases had no gene match. This CDR3 contains 14 residues. Germline V gives CDR1 MNHNY, CDR2 SVGAGI (reference sequence). CDR3 in DNA: TGTGCCAGCAGACCGAGACAGGGGCCTGAAAAACTGTTTTTT. Amino acid sequence: CASRPRQGPEKLFF.

As regards this clonotype: A junction end diverges from the germline sequence, so it may reflect a read error. The chain links TRBV6-1 to TRBJ2-1, with D tentatively TRBD2 (5 bases). CDR3 size: 14 residues. Germline CDR1 reads MNHNS; CDR2 reads SASEGT. The CDR3 reads CASRAGGSYNGQFF. The DNA for the CDR3 is TGTGCCAGCAGAGCCGGCGGGTCCTACAATGGGCAGTTCTTT.

This clonotype was detected only a few times. This clone may be a read error of a much larger clone one base away. In DNA, the CDR3 is TGTGCCATCGGTGAGTCGTTAGTGGGGCAGTACTTC. It is translated as CAIGESLVGQYF. The chain recombines TRBV10-3 with TRBJ2-7, with D uncertain. Looked up from germline, CDR1 is ENHRY and CDR2 is SYGVKD. The CDR3 is 12 residues long.

As for this clonotype: A much more abundant neighbour one base away suggests this may be a read error. The rearrangement uses TRBV5-1 and TRBJ2-7; 14 bases align to TRBD2. This CDR3 spans 17 amino acids. CDR1 is SGHRS, CDR2 YFSETQ, per germline. The CDR3 DNA follows: TGCGTCAGCAGCTCGGGACTAGCGGGAGCGCGGGCCTACGAGCAGTACTTC. This translates into CVSSSGLAGARAYEQYF. The full variable domain, completed using reference TRBV5-1 and TRBJ2-7, is KAGVTQTPRYLIKTRGQQVTLSCSPISGHRSVSWYQQTPGQGLQFLFEYFSETQRNKGNFPGRFSGRQFSNSRSEMNVSTLELGDSALYLCVSSSGLAGARAYEQYFGPGTRLTVT.

In regard to this clonotype: As the CDR3 is not closed by the conserved phenylalanine or tryptophan, this likely results from a read error. The DNA is omitted, as the CDR3 cannot be located on it reliably, and the CDR3 follows TCRdb's listing. The V gene is TRBV14, the J gene TRBJ1-2; the listed D gene, TRBD1, was not tested against the DNA. A total of 13 residues make up the CDR3, ends included. Germline loops: CDR1 SGHDN, CDR2 FVKESK. CDR3: CASSQDRTCGYTI.

As for this clonotype: Here the CDR3 omits its conserved ending phenylalanine or tryptophan, so a read error is the likely source. The V call is TRBV11-2, the J call TRBJ2-2; weak D call: TRBD2 (5 bases). The CDR3 length is 13 residues. CDR1 is SGHAT, CDR2 FQNNGV, per germline. V lost 10 bases to trimming and J lost 12 bases, with 21 bases between them. This CDR3 reads CANSLDRTGKLFY. The CDR3 DNA is TGTGCCAACAGTTTAGATAGGACTGGGAAGCTGTTTTAT.

To note about this clonotype: A single base separates this from a much larger clone, so it may be a read error. The CDR3: CAREVTSGGTGELIF. CDR3 sequence (DNA): TGTGCCCGAGAAGTTACTAGCGGTGGGACCGGGGAGCTGATTTTT. This chain links TRBV30 with TRBJ2-2; TRBD2 agrees at 8 bases. CDR1 and CDR2 from the germline V gene are GTSNPN and SVGIG (reference sequence). The CDR3 loop spans 15 amino acids.

The rearrangement links TRBV11-3 to TRBJ2-2; D unresolved. This CDR3 region has 15 residues. Per germline, CDR1 SGHNT and CDR2 YENEEA. The V and J ends lost 10 bases and 0 bases respectively, with 15 bases between them. This CDR3 reads CANGPSLANTGELFF. The CDR3 region has the DNA TGTGCCAACGGCCCATCTTTGGCGAACACCGGGGAGCTGTTTTTT.

Details on this clonotype: One end of the junction fails to match germline, which may point to a read error. The rearrangement links TRBV4-2 to TRBJ2-1, with D tentatively TRBD2 (5 bases). This CDR3 has 17 residues. The germline V gene has CDR1 LGHNA and CDR2 YNFKEQ. DNA of the CDR3: TGTGCTAGCAGCCAAGATTCCCTATCGGGAACATACAATGAGCAGTTCTTC. Protein: CASSQDSLSGTYNEQFF.

In this sample, this clonotype turned up many times. The chain links TRBV6-1 to TRBJ1-2, with D perhaps TRBD1 (5 bases). The CDR3 length is 16 residues. Deletions cut 2 bases from V and 2 bases from J, with 15 bases between. Germline CDR1 is MNHNS and CDR2 is SASEGT. The chain's CDR3 is CASSEFGGAGNYGYTF. The CDR3 DNA reads TGTGCCAGCAGTGAATTCGGAGGGGCCGGGAACTATGGCTACACCTTC.

This sequence joins TRBV6-5 and TRBJ2-7, with D possibly TRBD2 on 6 matching bases. The CDR3 covers 15 residues. CDR1 is MNHEY, CDR2 SVGAGI, per germline. Trimming took off 10 bases at V and 3 bases at J, with 22 bases between the two ends. Here the CDR3 DNA reads TGTGCCATCAGATCACCGGGACTGGCGGGCTACGAGCAGTACTTC. Protein product: CAIRSPGLAGYEQYF.

The sample holds one count of this clonotype. One junction end does not reproduce the germline sequence, and a read error may be involved. This chain links TRBV11-3 with TRBJ2-1, with a possible D match to TRBD1 (5 bases). Looked up from germline, CDR1 is SGHNT and CDR2 is YENEEA. This CDR3 spans 13 amino acids. This CDR3 reads CASSLDTWGEQSF. In nucleotides, the CDR3 is TGTGCCAGCAGCTTAGATACGTGGGGCGAGCAGTCCTTC.

The chain is built from TRBV28 and TRBJ1-4; maybe TRBD1 (5 bases). The CDR3 loop spans 15 amino acids. With 6 bases removed from V and 3 bases from J, the gap between germline ends came to 14 bases. Germline V gene lookup returns CDR1 MDHEN and CDR2 SYDVKM. DNA for the CDR3: TGTGCCAGCAGAGAGACCGGGGGACCTAATGAAAAACTGTTTTTT. It specifies CASRETGGPNEKLFF.

The count of this clonotype is one. Germline is not matched at one junction end, which may reflect a read error. V and J are TRBV11-2 and TRBJ2-2, with 10 bases fitting TRBD2. CDR1 SGHAT and CDR2 FQNNGV come from the germline V gene. The CDR3 loop spans 16 amino acids. In nucleotides, the CDR3 is TGTGCCAGTATCTTCCTAGCGGGAGTGAGCACCGGGGAGCTTTTTTTT. Translating gives CASIFLAGVSTGELFF.

For this clonotype: A much larger clone sits a single nucleotide away, making a read error possible. The chain employs TRBV5-5 and TRBJ2-1; D perhaps matches TRBD2 (6 bases). Germline V gene data show CDR1 as SGHKS and CDR2 as YYEKEE (reference sequence). The CDR3 loop spans 17 amino acids. CDR3 nucleotide sequence: TGTGTCAGCAGCTTGGCCCAGTCTTTCGGGGGTAGGGGTGAGCAGTTCTTC. Its translation is CVSSLAQSFGGRGEQFF. The whole variable domain, remainder taken from reference TRBV5-5 and TRBJ2-1, is DAGVTQSPTHLIKTRGQQVTLRCSPISGHKSVSWYQQVLGQGPQFIFQYYEKEERGRGNFPDRFSARQFPNYSSELNVNALLLGDSALYLCVSSLAQSFGGRGEQFFGPGTRLTVL.

Regarding this clonotype: The CDR3 ends on some other residue instead of the conserved phenylalanine or tryptophan, so this is likely a read error. The genes are TRBV11-2 and TRBJ2-2; D gene ambiguous. CDR1 SGHAT and CDR2 FQNNGV come from the germline V gene. CDR3 length: 15 amino acids. CDR3 nucleotide sequence: TGTGGCAGCAGCTTAGGTACTTGGACCACCGGGGAGCTGTTTTCT. It codes for CGSSLGTWTTGELFS.

In regard to this clonotype: A read error may produce the germline difference seen at one junction end. J is TRBJ1-4 and V is TRBV18; TRBD1 matches 7 bases. Per the germline V gene, CDR1 is KGHSH and CDR2 is LQKENI. This CDR3 is 15 amino acids long. As DNA, the CDR3 is TGTACCAGCTCACCAGGACAGGAGACTAATGAAAAACTGTTTTTT. Its translation is CTSSPGQETNEKLFF.

A single count supports this clonotype. The conserved phenylalanine or tryptophan is not found at the CDR3 terminus, so this likely reflects a read error. The rearrangement links TRBV6-5 to TRBJ1-3; no definite D call. CDR3 length: 15 amino acids. V was trimmed by 6 bases and J by 2 bases, leaving 14 bases between them. In germline, CDR1 is MNHEY, CDR2 SVGAGI. CDR3 region: CASSLTVGPGNTIYL. CDR3 coding DNA: TGTGCCAGCAGCCTAACTGTAGGACCTGGAAACACCATATATCTT.

The V and J genes are TRBV29-1 and TRBJ2-5; D might be TRBD1 or TRBD2, each matching 5 bases. Per the germline V gene, CDR1 is SQVTM and CDR2 is ANQGSEA. V lost 5 bases, J lost 10 bases, and 17 bases lay in between. The CDR3 covers 12 residues. CDR3 sequence reads: CSVQVKWGIQYF. CDR3 DNA: TGCAGCGTTCAAGTAAAGTGGGGGATCCAGTACTTC.

The chain is built from TRBV11-2 and TRBJ2-1; D might be TRBD2 (6 bases). Deletions cut 10 bases from V and 1 base from J, with 17 bases between. The length of the CDR3 is 15 residues. Germline V gene sequence: CDR1 SGHAT, CDR2 FQNNGV. The CDR3 nucleotides read TGTGCCATCGGGCGGGGACCTAAATCCTACAATGAGCAGTTCTTC. Amino acids: CAIGRGPKSYNEQFF.

This chain joins TRBV28 and TRBJ1-5; a weak D match, TRBD1 (6 bases). The CDR3 has 15 residues. The V gene's germline CDR1 is MDHEN and CDR2 SYDVKM. The germline V and J ends were trimmed by 6 bases and 4 bases, with 16 bases remaining between them. CDR3 bases: TGTGCCAGCAGCTTAGGGGACAAATCGAATCAGCCCCAGCATTTT. Translation: CASSLGDKSNQPQHF. Combining the CDR3 with reference TRBV28 and TRBJ1-5 gives the whole variable domain DVKVTQSSRYLVKRTGEKVFLECVQDMDHENMFWYRQDPGLGLRLIYFSYDVKMKEKGDIPEGYSVSREKKERFSLILESASTNQTSMYLCASSLGDKSNQPQHFGDGTRLSIL.

This clonotype was seen many times. The chain joins TRBV6-1 to TRBJ1-1; D remains unclear. V was cut by 1 base and J by 0 bases, with 6 bases left in between. There are 14 residues in the CDR3. The germline gives CDR1 MNHNS, CDR2 SASEGT. The CDR3 reads CASSEGNLNTEAFF. CDR3 bases: TGTGCCAGCAGTGAAGGGAACCTGAACACTGAAGCTTTCTTT.

As to this clonotype: At one boundary the junction diverges from the germline segment, which might be a read error. In nucleotides, the CDR3 is TGTGCCAGCAGCCCCGGGGTTCGTTACGATCAGCACTTC. Translated, it gives CASSPGVRYDQHF. This sequence joins TRBV6-5 and TRBJ2-7, with D tentatively TRBD2 (5 bases). This CDR3 has 13 residues. Germline CDR1 MNHEY, CDR2 SVGAGI.

This clonotype was seen repeatedly, ten times or more. The conserved closing phenylalanine or tryptophan is absent in this CDR3, likely reflecting a read error. CDR3 in amino acids: CASSLGPSGAENQPQHS. For the CDR3, the DNA is TGTGCCAGCAGCTTAGGCCCATCGGGGGCTGAGAATCAGCCCCAGCATTCT. The chain carries TRBV11-2 and TRBJ1-5; D may be TRBD1 (6 bases). The CDR3 runs 17 residues. Per the germline V gene, CDR1 is SGHAT and CDR2 is FQNNGV. Between the trimmed V and J ends, which lost 1 base and 4 bases, there was a span of 17 bases.